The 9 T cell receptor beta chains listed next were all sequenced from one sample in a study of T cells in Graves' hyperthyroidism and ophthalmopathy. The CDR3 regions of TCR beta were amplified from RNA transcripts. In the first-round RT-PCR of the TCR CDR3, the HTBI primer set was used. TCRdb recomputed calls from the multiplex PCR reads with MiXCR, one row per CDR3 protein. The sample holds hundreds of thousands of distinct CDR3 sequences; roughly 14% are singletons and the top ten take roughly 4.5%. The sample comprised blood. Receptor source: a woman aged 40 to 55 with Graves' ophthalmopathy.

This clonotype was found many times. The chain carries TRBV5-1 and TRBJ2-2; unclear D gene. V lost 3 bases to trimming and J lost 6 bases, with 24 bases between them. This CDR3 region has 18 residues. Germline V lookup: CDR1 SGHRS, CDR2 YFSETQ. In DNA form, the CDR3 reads TGCGCCAGCAGCTGGTGGTTGCTCGGGCGTATCGATCCCGGGGAGCTGTTTTTT. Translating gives CASSWWLLGRIDPGELFF.

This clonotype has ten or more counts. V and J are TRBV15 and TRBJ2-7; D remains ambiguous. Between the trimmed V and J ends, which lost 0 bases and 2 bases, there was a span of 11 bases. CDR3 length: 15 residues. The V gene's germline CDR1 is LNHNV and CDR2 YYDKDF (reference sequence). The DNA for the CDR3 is TGTGCCACCAGCAGAGATCCCAGGAGAGCCTACGAGCAGTACTTC. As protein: CATSRDPRRAYEQYF.

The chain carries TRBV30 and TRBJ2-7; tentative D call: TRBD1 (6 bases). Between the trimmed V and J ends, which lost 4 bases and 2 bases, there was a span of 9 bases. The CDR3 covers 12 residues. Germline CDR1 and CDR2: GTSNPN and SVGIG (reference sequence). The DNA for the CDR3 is TGTGCCTGGAAGGGGGAAGCCTACGAGCAGTACTTC. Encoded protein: CAWKGEAYEQYF.

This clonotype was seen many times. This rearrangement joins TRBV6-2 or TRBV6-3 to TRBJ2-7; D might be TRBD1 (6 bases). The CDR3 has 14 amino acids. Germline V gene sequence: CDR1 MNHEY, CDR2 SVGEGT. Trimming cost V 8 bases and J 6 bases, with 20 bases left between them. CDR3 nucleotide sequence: TGTGCCAGCTCCGCAACAGGGTTTCGGGGCGAGCAGTACTTC. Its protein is CASSATGFRGEQYF.

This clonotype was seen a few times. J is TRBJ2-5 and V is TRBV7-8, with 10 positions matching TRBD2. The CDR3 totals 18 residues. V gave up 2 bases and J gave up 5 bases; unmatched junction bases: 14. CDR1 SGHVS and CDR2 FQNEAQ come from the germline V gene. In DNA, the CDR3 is TGTGCCAGCAGCTTATCTAATTCGGCTAGCGGGAGATCTGAGACCCAGTACTTC. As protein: CASSLSNSASGRSETQYF.

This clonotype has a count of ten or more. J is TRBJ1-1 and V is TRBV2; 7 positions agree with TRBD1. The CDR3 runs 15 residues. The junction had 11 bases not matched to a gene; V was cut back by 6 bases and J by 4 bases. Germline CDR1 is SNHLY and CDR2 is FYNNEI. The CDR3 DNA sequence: TGTGCCAGCAGGTCAGAGGGGGCCTTCGGCACTGAAGCTTTCTTT. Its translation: CASRSEGAFGTEAFF.

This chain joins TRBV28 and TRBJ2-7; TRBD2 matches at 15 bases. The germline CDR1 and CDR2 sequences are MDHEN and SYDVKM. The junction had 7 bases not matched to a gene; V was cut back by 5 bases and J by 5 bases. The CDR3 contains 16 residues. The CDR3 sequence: CASSPTGTSGRNEQYF. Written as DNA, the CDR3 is TGTGCCAGCAGTCCAACCGGGACTAGCGGGAGGAACGAGCAGTACTTC.

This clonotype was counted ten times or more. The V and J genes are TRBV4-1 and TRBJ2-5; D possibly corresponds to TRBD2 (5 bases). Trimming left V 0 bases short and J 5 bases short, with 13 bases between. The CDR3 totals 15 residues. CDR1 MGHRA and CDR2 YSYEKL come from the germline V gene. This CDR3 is CASSQDEGIGETQYF. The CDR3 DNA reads TGCGCCAGCAGCCAAGATGAGGGAATAGGGGAGACCCAGTACTTC.

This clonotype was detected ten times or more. Here the CDR3 DNA reads TGTGCCAGCAGCTCCCCGACTAGCGGGAAAGAGACCCAGTACTTC. It encodes CASSSPTSGKETQYF. The chain uses TRBV11-1 and TRBJ2-5; 11 nucleotides agree with TRBD2. The germline V gene has CDR1 SGHAT and CDR2 FQDESV (reference sequence). J gave up 3 bases and V 4 bases, and 4 bases lay outside the gene matches. The CDR3 runs 15 residues. Combining the CDR3 with reference TRBV11-1 and TRBJ2-5 gives the whole variable domain EAEVAQSPRYKITEKSQAVAFWCDPISGHATLYWYRQILGQGPELLVQFQDESVVDDSQLPKDRFSAERLKGVDSTLKIQPAELGDSAMYLCASSSPTSGKETQYFGPGTRLLVL.